These 17 T cell receptor beta chains were all obtained from the same sample, sequenced in a study of cytomegalovirus exposure and HLA in healthy donors. Profiling relied on immunoSEQ multiplex PCR, and the TCRdb table lists in-frame clones only, not all of them. The data show about 120,000 clones, with roughly 89% seen just once and approximately 1% held by the top ten. The source material was PBMCs. Every receptor here comes from a woman between 18 and 30 years old in good health and CMV-seronegative.

The chain joins TRBV7-6 to TRBJ1-5; possible D gene TRBD1, 6 bases. V lost 5 bases, J lost 0 bases, and 8 bases lay in between. The CDR3 contains 14 residues. Germline lookup yields CDR1 SGHVS and CDR2 FNYEAQ. The CDR3 region is CASSPGDSNQPQHF. In DNA, the CDR3 is TGTGCCAGCAGCCCAGGGGATAGCAATCAGCCCCAGCATTTT.

This chain links TRBV7-9 with TRBJ2-2; TRBD2 matches at 7 bases. The CDR3 runs 15 residues. Trimming removed 9 bases from V and 2 bases from J; junction bases left unmatched: 9. Germline V gives CDR1 SEHNR, CDR2 FQNEAQ (reference sequence). The DNA for the CDR3 is TGTGCCAGTTCCCCTGGCGGGAGAAACACCGGGGAGCTGTTTTTT. It encodes CASSPGGRNTGELFF.

The V gene is TRBV7-9, the J gene TRBJ2-5; 9 nucleotides align to TRBD2. The CDR3 has 14 residues. V shed 6 bases and J 5 bases; nucleotides not matched to a gene: 7. In germline, CDR1 is SEHNR, CDR2 FQNEAQ (reference sequence). CDR3 sequence (DNA): TGTGCCAGCAGGTCTAGCGGGGTCGGGGAGACCCAGTACTTC. Its translation is CASRSSGVGETQYF.

V is TRBV10-1 and J is TRBJ2-2, with D unclear. There are 14 residues in the CDR3. V was trimmed by 10 bases and J by 1 base, leaving 13 bases between them. The germline gives CDR1 WNHNN, CDR2 SYGVQD (reference sequence). CDR3: CANENPGNTGELFF. In DNA form, the CDR3 reads TGCGCCAACGAGAATCCAGGGAACACCGGGGAGCTGTTTTTT.

The DNA for the CDR3 is TGTGCCAGTAGCTACCCAAATCAGCCCCAGCATTTT. Protein: CASSYPNQPQHF. This chain joins TRBV19 and TRBJ1-5; D is unclear. The germline V and J ends were trimmed by 6 bases and 4 bases, with 7 bases remaining between them. CDR1 and CDR2 (germline): LNHDA, SQIVND (reference sequence). The CDR3 has 12 residues. The full variable domain, in which reference TRBV19 and TRBJ1-5 provide the parts outside the CDR3, is DGGITQSPKYLFRKEGQNVTLSCEQNLNHDAMYWYRQDPGQGLRLIYYSQIVNDFQKGDIAEGYSVSREKKESFPLTVTSAQKNPTAFYLCASSYPNQPQHFGDGTRLSIL.

This clone was seen a single time. The gene calls are TRBV5-6 and TRBJ2-5; 8 bases align to TRBD2. In germline, CDR1 is SGHDT, CDR2 YYEEEE. The CDR3 has 15 residues. V trimming: 0 bases; J trimming: 3 bases; junction bases outside the gene matches: 4. CDR3 coding DNA: TGTGCCAGCAGCTTGGGGCGGGGGGTCGAAGAGACCCAGTACTTC. This translates into CASSLGRGVEETQYF.

J is TRBJ2-1 and V is TRBV5-4, with 11 bases that match TRBD2. CDR1 is SGHNT, CDR2 YYREEE, per germline (reference sequence). The CDR3 contains 17 residues. V was clipped by 4 bases and J by 6 bases; unmatched bases: 12. Here the CDR3 DNA reads TGTGCCAGCAGCGGCGGTCTAGCGGGAGGTCTGGGCAATGAGCAGTTCTTC. Encoded protein: CASSGGLAGGLGNEQFF.

V usage is TRBV6-4 and J usage is TRBJ2-3; 7 bases fit TRBD2. The germline gives CDR1 MRHNA, CDR2 SNTAGT. CDR3 length: 11 residues. Trimming took 6 bases from V and 6 from J; bases not matched to a gene: 0. The CDR3 region has the DNA TGTGCCAGCAGGGGAGGGGATACGCAGTATTTT. The encoded protein is CASRGGDTQYF.

The rearrangement links TRBV5-4 to TRBJ2-3; 9 bases match TRBD2. V was clipped by 4 bases and J by 2 bases; unmatched bases: 8. This CDR3 spans 16 amino acids. Germline values: CDR1 SGHNT, CDR2 YYREEE (reference sequence). The DNA for the CDR3 is TGTGCCAGCAGCCCCCTGGCGGGAGGGGCCACAGATACGCAGTATTTT. Translation gives CASSPLAGGATDTQYF. Combining the CDR3 with reference TRBV5-4 and TRBJ2-3 gives the whole variable domain ETGVTQSPTHLIKTRGQQVTLRCSSQSGHNTVSWYQQALGQGPQFIFQYYREEENGRGNFPPRFSGLQFPNYSSELNVNALELDDSALYLCASSPLAGGATDTQYFGPGTRLTVL.

The chain recombines TRBV15 with TRBJ1-4; D gene ambiguous. CDR1 is LNHNV, CDR2 YYDKDF, per germline (reference sequence). The CDR3 loop spans 14 amino acids. The germline V and J ends were trimmed by 0 bases and 7 bases, with 9 bases remaining between them. CDR3 nucleotide sequence: TGTGCCACCAGCAGAGAGAAGCGTGCTGAAAAACTGTTTTTT. It specifies CATSREKRAEKLFF. The variable domain in full, completed from reference TRBV15 and TRBJ1-4, reads DAMVIQNPRYQVTQFGKPVTLSCSQTLNHNVMYWYQQKSSQAPKLLFHYYDKDFNNEADTPDNFQSRRPNTSFCFLDIRSPGLGDTAMYLCATSREKRAEKLFFGSGTQLSVL.

The V call is TRBV28, the J call TRBJ1-1, with D uncertain. The V end was cut by 6 bases, the J end by 3 bases, with 14 bases between. CDR1 and CDR2 from the germline V gene are MDHEN and SYDVKM. This CDR3 region has 14 residues. The CDR3 loop reads CASSIVLGYTEAFF. CDR3 bases: TGTGCCAGCAGCATAGTCCTCGGGTACACTGAAGCTTTCTTT.

This chain uses TRBV27 with TRBJ2-5, with 8 bases fitting TRBD1. V lost 5 bases and J lost 3; bases outside the gene matches: 5. CDR1 MNHEY and CDR2 SMNVEV come from the germline V gene (reference sequence). The CDR3 extends over 14 amino acids. The CDR3 loop is CASSPWTGKETQYF. CDR3 in DNA: TGTGCCAGCAGTCCCTGGACAGGGAAAGAGACCCAGTACTTC.

The chain has TRBV5-1 and TRBJ2-7, with 7 bases fitting TRBD1. The CDR3 extends over 14 amino acids. V lost 0 bases, J lost 2 bases, and 2 bases stayed unmatched. CDR1 is SGHRS, CDR2 YFSETQ, per germline. The CDR3 spells CASSLEGQPYEQYV. CDR3 bases: TGCGCCAGCAGCTTGGAGGGACAGCCCTACGAGCAGTACGTC.

This clone is a singleton in its sample. The gene calls are TRBV10-1 and TRBJ1-6, with D hard to call. V was trimmed by 1 base and J by 10 bases, leaving 8 bases between them. Germline CDR1 reads WNHNN; CDR2 reads SYGVQD (reference sequence). The CDR3 sequence is 13 residues long. In DNA form, the CDR3 reads TGCGCCAGCAGTGAGTACCGAGGGTCACCCCTCCACTTT. Its protein product is CASSEYRGSPLHF.

V gene TRBV27 combines with J gene TRBJ1-6, with a weak D call TRBD1 (5 bases). Looked up from germline, CDR1 is MNHEY and CDR2 is SMNVEV (reference sequence). The V gene lost 3 bases and the J gene lost 14 bases, with 17 bases spanning the gap. This CDR3 spans 14 amino acids. CDR3 sequence: CASSFKGRGEALHF. The CDR3 DNA sequence: TGTGCCAGCAGTTTCAAGGGGCGCGGAGAGGCCCTCCACTTT.

This chain joins TRBV4-2 and TRBJ2-5; D remains unclear. The CDR3 totals 13 residues. Germline V gene data show CDR1 as LGHNA and CDR2 as YNFKEQ. V was shortened by 4 bases and J by 5 bases, with 11 bases between the two germline ends. CDR3 amino acids: CASSPHESETQYF. The CDR3, as DNA: TGTGCCAGCAGCCCGCATGAGTCCGAGACCCAGTACTTC.

This chain uses TRBV5-4 with TRBJ1-4; D not resolved. Germline CDR1 reads SGHNT; CDR2 reads YYREEE (reference sequence). Trimming stripped 2 bases from V and 6 bases from J, with 14 bases between. CDR3 length: 15 amino acids. Here the CDR3 DNA reads TGTGCCAGCAGCTTCGCCGGGGAGGACCATGAAAAACTGTTTTTT. Its protein product is CASSFAGEDHEKLFF.